The source of this TCR beta chain is a study of blood T cells in healthy people across ages. Across the study: Researchers report that template switching captured about one barcoded beta molecule per two T cells. Study-wide results and caveats: Bulk PBMC profiling left naive and antigen-experienced comparisons inconclusive.

V shed 7 bases, J shed 4 bases, and the junction held 3 bases outside the gene matches. Looked up from germline, CDR1 is SQVTM and CDR2 is ANQGSEA. The CDR3 consists of 11 residues. Each individual donor underwent a draw of approximately 10 milliliters of peripheral blood. This clonotype showed up just a few times. Antigen: not known. Next came a second PCR, run for about 7 to 12 cycles, which used a sample-barcoded 5' primer along with a J-beta primer mix. Each CDR3 protein is one row after TCRdb ran MiXCR on the 5' RACE reads. Of around 650,000 distinct CDR3 sequences detected, 35% to 50% appear once; the ten largest clones hold 25% to 35%.

Sequencing used blood. This clonotype was sampled from an elderly man in good health. The chain recombines TRBV29-1 with TRBJ2-5; 7 bases agree with TRBD2. This CDR3 is CSGGRGETQYF. CDR3 sequence (DNA): TGCAGCGGTGGGAGGGGAGAGACCCAGTACTTC.